This entry describes one T cell receptor beta chain. This sample stems from a study of graft-versus-host responses after intestinal transplantation. Study context: Each recipient received a multivisceral, liver-intestinal, or isolated intestinal graft. The whole recipient group had anti-thymocyte globulin induction followed by tacrolimus and steroids for three to four years.

The germline gives CDR1 SGHKS, CDR2 YYEKEE (reference sequence). The CDR3 contains 17 residues. Unmatched junction bases numbered 12, after V lost 3 bases and J lost 6 bases. The table came from immunoSEQ multiplex PCR; TCRdb's copy has only in-frame clones and leaves some out. The sample carries some 45,000 clones, 90% to 95% recorded once. The source of this sequence is a human patient who received an intestinal transplant, so some T cells may come from the graft donor. The chain combines TRBV5-5 with TRBJ1-5; 10 positions agree with TRBD1. Here the sequenced sample was PBMCs, taken 524 days after transplant. CDR3 nucleotides: TGTGCCAGCAGCTCCTCGACAGGGGGCGTTGGGGGTCAGCCCCAGCATTTT. Its protein is CASSSSTGGVGGQPQHF.